Presented here are 22 T cell receptor beta chains from one specimen sequenced in a study of T cell changes during pregnancy in multiple sclerosis. Assay: immunoSEQ multiplex PCR; the TCRdb copy retains only in-frame clones and omits some. Of some 80,000 clones in the sample, roughly 95% are singletons; the top ten hold 1.1%. Sequenced material: peripheral blood, taken in the second trimester of pregnancy. Every receptor here comes from a female donor with multiple sclerosis, enrolled in a pregnancy study.

Here the CDR3 reads CASSLGQGAYEQYF. The CDR3 DNA is TGTGCCAGCAGCCTTGGACAGGGGGCGTACGAGCAGTACTTC. The chain has TRBV6-6 and TRBJ2-7, with 11 bases identical to TRBD1. This CDR3 comprises 14 residues. Trimming removed 6 bases from V and 4 bases from J; junction bases left unmatched: 5. CDR1 and CDR2 from the germline V gene are MNHNY and SVGAGI (reference sequence).

The chain links TRBV7-6 to TRBJ1-3; D is undetermined. The CDR3 is 13 residues long. V was shortened by 1 base and J by 8 bases, with 9 bases between the two germline ends. Germline V CDR1 and CDR2: SGHVS, FNYEAQ. Here the CDR3 reads CASSLDPGDTIYF. In nucleotides, the CDR3 is TGTGCCAGCAGCTTAGATCCGGGAGACACCATATATTTT.

The rearrangement uses TRBV5-1 and TRBJ2-7; D not certain. V was trimmed by 4 bases and J by 3 bases, leaving 8 bases between them. This CDR3 contains 12 residues. The V gene's germline CDR1 is SGHRS and CDR2 YFSETQ. CDR3 sequence: CASSRDFYEQYF. CDR3 bases: TGCGCCAGCAGCCGAGACTTCTACGAGCAGTACTTC.

The chain is built from TRBV27 and TRBJ1-1; unclear D gene. The germline V gene has CDR1 MNHEY and CDR2 SMNVEV (reference sequence). V was cut by 5 bases and J by 3 bases, with 10 bases left in between. The CDR3 runs to 13 residues. The CDR3 DNA follows: TGTGCCAGCAGTGTCGGTCGAGACACTGAAGCTTTCTTT. Its translation is CASSVGRDTEAFF.

The rearrangement uses TRBV19 and TRBJ2-7; tentatively, D is TRBD1 (7 bases). Germline V CDR1 and CDR2: LNHDA, SQIVND (reference sequence). V lost 7 bases and J lost 6, with 19 bases in between. The CDR3 loop spans 14 amino acids. CDR3 coding DNA: TGTGCCAGTAAGGACAGGAGGGCACTAGGCGAGCAGTACTTC. It specifies CASKDRRALGEQYF.

The V gene is TRBV2, the J gene TRBJ2-7; the D gene is possibly TRBD1 (5 bases). V was pared by 6 bases and J by 2 bases, with 17 bases between. This CDR3 spans 15 amino acids. Germline V CDR1 and CDR2: SNHLY, FYNNEI. CDR3 nucleotides: TGTGCCAGCAGAATACAGGTTACTTACACCTACGAGCAGTACTTC. Translated, it gives CASRIQVTYTYEQYF.

CDR3 amino acids: CASSVTSGRMNEQFF. The CDR3 region has the DNA TGTGCCAGCAGCGTTACTAGCGGGAGGATGAATGAGCAGTTCTTC. This chain links TRBV7-6 with TRBJ2-1, with 12 bases matching TRBD2. With 5 bases clipped from V and 7 bases from J, the junction kept 6 bases outside the gene matches. The germline V gene has CDR1 SGHVS and CDR2 FNYEAQ. This CDR3 is built from 15 residues.

The V and J genes are TRBV6-1 and TRBJ2-1; tentative D call: TRBD2 (5 bases). The CDR3 extends over 11 amino acids. Trimming took 7 bases from V and 10 from J, leaving 11 bases between them. Germline lookup yields CDR1 MNHNS and CDR2 SASEGT. CDR3: CASTILDEQFF. The DNA for the CDR3 is TGTGCCAGCACCATACTAGACGAGCAGTTCTTC.

This chain joins TRBV5-1 and TRBJ1-1; the D is unclear. The length of the CDR3 is 15 residues. The ends were cut back, 0 bases at V and 4 bases at J, with 13 bases in the middle. Germline V gene sequence: CDR1 SGHRS, CDR2 YFSETQ. DNA of the CDR3: TGCGCCAGCAGCTTGGTTCGGGGTAGTTCCACTGAAGCTTTCTTT. Protein: CASSLVRGSSTEAFF.

This chain uses TRBV18 with TRBJ2-7; 11 bases fit TRBD1. Germline V CDR1 and CDR2: KGHSH, LQKENI. The CDR3 has 15 residues. J lost 5 bases, V lost 3 bases, and 6 bases had no gene match. The CDR3 loop is CASSPTGTGGNEQYF. As DNA, the CDR3 is TGTGCCAGCTCACCCACCGGGACAGGGGGAAACGAGCAGTACTTC. The complete variable domain, with remaining parts taken from reference TRBV18 and TRBJ2-7, reads NAGVMQNPRHLVRRRGQEARLRCSPMKGHSHVYWYRQLPEEGLKFMVYLQKENIIDESGMPKERFSAEFPKEGPSILRIQQVVRGDSAAYFCASSPTGTGGNEQYFGPGTRLTVT.

The chain recombines TRBV27 with TRBJ2-5, with 9 bases identical to TRBD2. V was pared by 6 bases and J by 0 bases, with 5 bases of the junction left unmatched. Germline assignment: CDR1 MNHEY and CDR2 SMNVEV (reference sequence). The CDR3 has 15 residues. CDR3 region: CASRSLAGNQETQYF. The CDR3 DNA reads as TGTGCCAGCAGATCACTAGCGGGCAACCAAGAGACCCAGTACTTC.

The rearrangement uses TRBV5-1 and TRBJ2-2; maybe TRBD1 (6 bases). Germline lookup yields CDR1 SGHRS and CDR2 YFSETQ. Deletions cut 4 bases from V and 5 bases from J, with 12 bases between. The CDR3 spans 14 residues. The DNA for the CDR3 is TGCGCCAGCAGCCCAAGACAGGTGACCGGGGAGCTGTTTTTT. It is translated as CASSPRQVTGELFF.

The chain couples TRBV19 to TRBJ2-1; TRBD2 matches at 11 bases. Germline values: CDR1 LNHDA, CDR2 SQIVND (reference sequence). V lost 8 bases to trimming and J lost 3 bases; unmatched junction nucleotides: 6. The CDR3 totals 15 residues. The CDR3: CASSDGLAGYNEQFF. The CDR3 region has the DNA TGTGCCAGTTCAGACGGACTAGCGGGCTACAATGAGCAGTTCTTC.

The chain carries TRBV18 and TRBJ2-1, with no clear D. The germline V and J ends were trimmed by 3 bases and 0 bases, with 6 bases remaining between them. CDR1 KGHSH and CDR2 LQKENI come from the germline V gene. The CDR3 covers 14 residues. DNA for the CDR3: TGTGCCAGCTCACCCGAGCCCTCCTACAATGAGCAGTTCTTC. Its translation is CASSPEPSYNEQFF.

In DNA form, the CDR3 reads TGTGCCAGCAGCACCGGACTAGCGGAGAACACCGGGGAGCTGTTTTTT. This encodes CASSTGLAENTGELFF. This chain joins TRBV9 and TRBJ2-2, with 10 bases that match TRBD2. CDR3 length equals 16 residues. Germline V gene sequence: CDR1 SGDLS, CDR2 YYNGEE. The V and J ends lost 4 bases and 1 base, in that order; junction bases with no gene match: 4. The full variable domain, its missing parts supplied by reference TRBV9 and TRBJ2-2, is DSGVTQTPKHLITATGQRVTLRCSPRSGDLSVYWYQQSLDQGLQFLIQYYNGEERAKGNILERFSAQQFPDLHSELNLSSLELGDSALYFCASSTGLAENTGELFFGEGSRLTVL.

The gene calls are TRBV14 and TRBJ2-3; 10 bases are shared with TRBD1. CDR3 length: 16 amino acids. Germline V gene sequence: CDR1 SGHDN, CDR2 FVKESK. V lost 4 bases, J lost 1 base, and 5 bases stayed unmatched. CDR3 DNA sequence: TGTGCCAGCAGCCCCGGGACAGGGGTCCGCACAGATACGCAGTATTTT. Residues: CASSPGTGVRTDTQYF.

The chain employs TRBV19 and TRBJ2-1, with D possibly TRBD2 on 5 matching bases. Per the germline V gene, CDR1 is LNHDA and CDR2 is SQIVND (reference sequence). This CDR3 comprises 14 residues. The germline V and J ends were trimmed by 3 bases and 2 bases, with 8 bases remaining between them. For the CDR3, the DNA is TGTGCCAGTAGTATGTCGAGGGCCTACAATGAGCAGTTCTTC. Its translation is CASSMSRAYNEQFF.

The CDR3 loop reads CATLDRVGTGELFF. The CDR3 nucleotides read TGTGCCACCTTGGACAGGGTGGGCACCGGGGAGCTGTTTTTT. This chain uses TRBV10-3 with TRBJ2-2; TRBD1 matches at 8 bases. From germline, CDR1 is ENHRY and CDR2 SYGVKD. V lost 10 bases and J lost 4; bases outside the gene matches: 8. The CDR3 length is 14 residues.

This chain joins TRBV28 and TRBJ1-4; TRBD1 matches at 8 bases. J was trimmed by 3 bases and V by 4 bases; bases with no gene match: 4. The CDR3 spans 15 residues. Germline V CDR1 and CDR2: MDHEN, SYDVKM. As DNA, the CDR3 is TGTGCCAGCAGTTCCCCACAGGGGGCTAATGAAAAACTGTTTTTT. Translation gives CASSSPQGANEKLFF.

CDR3 residues: CASSIVGGGAEAFF. CDR3 DNA: TGTGCCAGTAGTATCGTAGGGGGGGGAGCTGAAGCTTTCTTT. V is TRBV19 and J is TRBJ1-1, with TRBD1 as a possible D gene (6 bases). The CDR3 loop spans 14 amino acids. Trimming left V 3 bases short and J 6 bases short, with 14 bases between. The germline V gene encodes CDR1 LNHDA and CDR2 SQIVND (reference sequence).

As to this clone: Other DNA variants within this sample encode the same CDR3. This rearrangement joins TRBV27 to TRBJ2-7, with a weak D call TRBD2 (5 bases). CDR3 size: 13 residues. Trimming stripped 6 bases from V and 3 bases from J, with 12 bases between. From germline, CDR1 is MNHEY and CDR2 SMNVEV (reference sequence). CDR3 protein: CASSPGRDYEQYF. For the CDR3, the DNA is TGTGCCAGCAGCCCCGGACGGGACTACGAGCAGTACTTC.

This chain connects TRBV5-6 to TRBJ2-7; TRBD2 matches at 8 bases. The germline V gene encodes CDR1 SGHDT and CDR2 YYEEEE. The CDR3 is made up of 14 amino acids. The J segment lost 3 bases and the V segment lost 0 bases, leaving 2 bases of the junction unmatched. Here the CDR3 DNA reads TGTGCCAGCAGCTTGGAAGGGACTAGCTACGAGCAGTACTTC. Translating gives CASSLEGTSYEQYF. Filled out from reference TRBV5-6 and TRBJ2-7, the complete variable domain reads DAGVTQSPTHLIKTRGQQVTLRCSPKSGHDTVSWYQQALGQGPQFIFQYYEEEERQRGNFPDRFSGHQFPNYSSELNVNALLLGDSALYLCASSLEGTSYEQYFGPGTRLTVT.